This T cell receptor beta chain originates from a study of blood T cell repertoires in COVID-19. The repertoire was sequenced with immunoSEQ multiplex PCR; TCRdb's copy has only in-frame clones and lacks some. Counted here are around 60,000 clones, around 74% occurring once; the ten biggest clones make up under 30%. V lost 1 base, J lost 7 bases, and 3 bases lay in between. Looked up from germline, CDR1 is SGHNT and CDR2 is YYREEE (reference sequence). The CDR3 extends over 12 amino acids. Sequencing was performed on peripheral blood. The TCR originated in a woman older than 75 with acute or convalescent COVID-19. The chain joins TRBV5-4 to TRBJ1-6, with D unclear. This chain's CDR3 is CASSLLNSPLHF. CDR3 in DNA: TGTGCCAGCAGCTTGCTCAATTCACCCCTCCACTTT.